This section outlines one T cell receptor (beta chain) sequence together with its context. The sample comes from a study of blood T cell repertoires in COVID-19. Under the authors' procedure: Nucleated cell counts were estimated from reference gene primer amplification. Sequencing was performed with immunoSEQ multiplex PCR; in TCRdb, only in-frame clones are kept and a portion is missing. The DNA was the basis for D and trimming; V, J and clone size are from that table. Found here are about 39,000 clones, 75% to 85% of them singletons; the top ten hold over 20%. Germline loops: CDR1 MGHRA, CDR2 YSYEKL. The ends were cut back, 3 bases at V and 6 bases at J, with 17 bases in the middle. CDR3 length equals 15 residues.

This TCR came from a man between 70 and 80 years old with acute or convalescent COVID-19. The chain uses TRBV4-1 and TRBJ1-1; unclear D gene. The specimen sequenced was peripheral blood. CDR3 DNA: TGCGCCAGCAGCCAGGGCGGGAGAGGAGGGCCTGAAGCTTTCTTT. Amino acid sequence: CASSQGGRGGPEAFF.